These 8 T cell receptor beta chains were sequenced from one sample in a study of T cell repertoires in cytomegalovirus infection. Their recognized antigens are unknown. TCRdb re-called the reads through MiXCR, storing one row per CDR3 protein. The table shows roughly 90,000 distinct CDR3 sequences, with about 24% occurring only once. Sequencing was performed on CD8+ T cells from cultured PBMCs, taken from culture after CMV antigen stimulation. The receptor source for this set is a human donor in good health (CMV status not recorded). Some clones in this sample may be carry-over from other donors' samples.

This clonotype appeared many times. The chain links TRBV7-9 to TRBJ2-7, with TRBD2 matching 8 bases. V dropped 1 base and J dropped 5; count of bases not matched to a gene: 10. CDR3 length equals 16 residues. Looked up from germline, CDR1 is SEHNR and CDR2 is FQNEAQ (reference sequence). CDR3 protein: CASSLGETGGPDEQYF. The CDR3, as DNA: TGTGCCAGCAGCTTAGGTGAGACGGGAGGGCCCGACGAGCAGTACTTC.

This clonotype has a count of ten or more. The chain joins TRBV6-6 to TRBJ2-2; TRBD1 matches 7 bases. V trimming: 6 bases; J trimming: 11 bases; junction bases outside the gene matches: 9. The V gene's germline CDR1 is MNHNY and CDR2 SVGAGI (reference sequence). The CDR3 loop spans 13 amino acids. As DNA, the CDR3 is TGTGCCAGCAGCCTGACAGGGTCTTTAGAGCTGTTTTTT. Amino acids: CASSLTGSLELFF.

The rearrangement links TRBV30 to TRBJ1-1; D ambiguous. The CDR3 runs to 10 residues. Germline CDR1 GTSNPN, CDR2 SVGIG (reference sequence). The V and J ends lost 5 bases and 11 bases respectively, with 12 bases between them. This chain's CDR3 is CAWVGYGAFF. The CDR3 DNA follows: TGTGCCTGGGTGGGCTACGGGGCTTTCTTT. The full variable domain, its missing parts supplied by reference TRBV30 and TRBJ1-1, is SQTIHQWPATLVQPVGSPLSLECTVEGTSNPNLYWYRQAAGRGLQLLFYSVGIGQISSEVPQNLSASRPQDRQFILSSKKLLLSDSGFYLCAWVGYGAFFGQGTRLTVV.

The V and J genes are TRBV15 and TRBJ1-5; D is undetermined. The V end lost 8 bases, the J end lost 0 bases, and 11 bases lay between the germline ends. Germline V gene lookup returns CDR1 LNHNV and CDR2 YYDKDF (reference sequence). CDR3 length equals 14 residues. The CDR3 region is CATGFVASNQPQHF. The CDR3 DNA reads as TGTGCCACCGGGTTTGTGGCTAGCAATCAGCCCCAGCATTTT.

V gene TRBV12-3 or TRBV12-4 combines with J gene TRBJ2-3; tentative D call: TRBD2 (5 bases). The ends were cut back, 5 bases at V and 8 bases at J, with 5 bases in the middle. The CDR3 is made up of 10 amino acids. The CDR3 nucleotides read TGTGCCAGCAGTGAGGGTACGCAGTATTTT. Translation gives CASSEGTQYF.

This clonotype was seen repeatedly, ten times or more. The J gene is TRBJ2-1, the V gene TRBV12-3 or TRBV12-4, with 9 bases aligning to TRBD2. The CDR3 has 16 amino acids. J was trimmed by 2 bases and V by 4 bases; bases with no gene match: 6. The CDR3 loop is CASSWELAGPYNEQFF. In DNA form, the CDR3 reads TGTGCCAGCAGTTGGGAGCTAGCGGGGCCCTACAATGAGCAGTTCTTC.

This clonotype has only a few counts. The rearrangement links TRBV6-5 to TRBJ1-1, with D unresolved. Looked up from germline, CDR1 is MNHEY and CDR2 is SVGAGI. The CDR3 is 14 amino acids. V was cut by 7 bases and J by 3 bases, with 15 bases left in between. The CDR3: CASTTDGEDTEAFF. The CDR3 DNA reads TGTGCCAGCACCACGGACGGAGAGGACACTGAAGCTTTCTTT.

This clonotype occurred many times. V gene TRBV7-2 combines with J gene TRBJ2-7; D is tentatively TRBD1 or TRBD2 (5 bases each). The CDR3 runs 12 residues. V shed 7 bases and J shed 3 bases, with 10 bases lying between them. Germline values: CDR1 SGHTA, CDR2 FQGNSA. The CDR3: CASNYGGYEQYF. CDR3 nucleotide sequence: TGTGCCAGCAACTATGGGGGCTACGAGCAGTACTTC.